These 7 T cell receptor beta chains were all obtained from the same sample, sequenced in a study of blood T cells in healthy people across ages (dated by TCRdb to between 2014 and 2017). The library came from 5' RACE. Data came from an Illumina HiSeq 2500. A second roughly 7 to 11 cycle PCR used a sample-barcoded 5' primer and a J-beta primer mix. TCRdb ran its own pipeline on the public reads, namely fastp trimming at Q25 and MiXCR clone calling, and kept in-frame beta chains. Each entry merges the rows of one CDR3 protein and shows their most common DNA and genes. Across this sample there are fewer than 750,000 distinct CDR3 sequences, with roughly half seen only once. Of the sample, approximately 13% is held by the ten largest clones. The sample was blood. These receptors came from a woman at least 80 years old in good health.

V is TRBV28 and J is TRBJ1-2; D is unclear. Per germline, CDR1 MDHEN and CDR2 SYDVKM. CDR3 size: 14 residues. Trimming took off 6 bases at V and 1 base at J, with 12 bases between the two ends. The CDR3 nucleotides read TGTGCCAGCAGCCGCGGCGGAGATAACTATGGCTACACCTTC. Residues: CASSRGGDNYGYTF.

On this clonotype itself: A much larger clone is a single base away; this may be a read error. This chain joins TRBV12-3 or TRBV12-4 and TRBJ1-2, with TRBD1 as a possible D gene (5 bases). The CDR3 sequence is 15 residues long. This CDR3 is CASRGDPGSGYDYTF. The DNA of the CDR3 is TGTGCCAGCAGGGGGGATCCGGGTTCGGGCTATGACTACACCTTC.

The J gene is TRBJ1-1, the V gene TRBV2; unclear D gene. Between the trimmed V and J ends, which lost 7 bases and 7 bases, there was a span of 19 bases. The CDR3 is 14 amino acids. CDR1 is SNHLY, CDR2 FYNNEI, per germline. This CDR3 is CASTETAVVCEAFF. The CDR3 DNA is TGTGCCAGCACAGAAACGGCCGTAGTATGTGAAGCTTTCTTT.

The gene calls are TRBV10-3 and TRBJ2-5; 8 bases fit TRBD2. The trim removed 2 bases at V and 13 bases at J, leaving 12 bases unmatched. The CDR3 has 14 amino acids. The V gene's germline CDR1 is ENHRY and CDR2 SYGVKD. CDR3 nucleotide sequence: TGTGCCATCAGTGAGGCGGGACTAGGGTGTCTTCTGTACTTC. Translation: CAISEAGLGCLLYF.

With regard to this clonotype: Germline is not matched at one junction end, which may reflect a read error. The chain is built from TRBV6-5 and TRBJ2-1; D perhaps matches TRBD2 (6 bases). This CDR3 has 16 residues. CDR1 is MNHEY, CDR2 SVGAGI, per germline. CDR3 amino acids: CASSYGGAGKYNGQFF. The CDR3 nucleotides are TGTGCCAGCAGTTATGGAGGGGCAGGGAAATACAATGGGCAGTTCTTC.

CDR3 sequence (DNA): TGTGCCACCAGCAGGATAGGTACTGAAAACACCATATATTTT. Translation gives CATSRIGTENTIYF. This rearrangement joins TRBV15 to TRBJ1-3, with D unresolved. In germline, CDR1 is LNHNV, CDR2 YYDKDF (reference sequence). V was pared by 3 bases and J by 6 bases, with 12 bases between. This CDR3 is 14 amino acids long.

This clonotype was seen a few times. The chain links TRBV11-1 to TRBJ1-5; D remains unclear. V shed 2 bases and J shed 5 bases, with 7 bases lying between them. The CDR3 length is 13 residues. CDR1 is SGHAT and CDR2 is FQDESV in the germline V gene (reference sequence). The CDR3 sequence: CASSLNRDQPQHF. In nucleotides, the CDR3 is TGTGCCAGCAGCTTAAACCGTGATCAGCCCCAGCATTTT. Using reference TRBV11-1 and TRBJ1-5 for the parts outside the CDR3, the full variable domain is EAEVAQSPRYKITEKSQAVAFWCDPISGHATLYWYRQILGQGPELLVQFQDESVVDDSQLPKDRFSAERLKGVDSTLKIQPAELGDSAMYLCASSLNRDQPQHFGDGTRLSIL.